A selection of T cell receptor beta chains follows, all from one sample in a study of cytomegalovirus exposure and HLA in healthy donors. Assay: immunoSEQ multiplex PCR; the TCRdb copy retains only in-frame clones and omits some. Listed are approximately 37,000 clones; roughly 5.8% falls within the top ten. Input material: PBMCs. The receptor source for this set is a human donor in good health. Both conserved end residues are part of each CDR3.

>TRBV4-1|TRBJ1-1
CASSRRENTEAFF
>TRBV6-5|TRBJ1-5
CASSDRLNQHQHF
>TRBV29-1|TRBJ1-4
CSVSTWGQGDEKLFF
>TRBV6-6|TRBJ1-2
CASSYGQNYGYTF
>TRBV15|TRBJ2-1
CATSRGSGGASNNEQFF
>TRBV6-5|TRBJ1-2
CASSYEGGYTF
>TRBV7-9|TRBJ2-1
CASSSTARDEQFF
>TRBV11-2|TRBJ1-5
CASSLQGNNQPQHF
>TRBV29-1|TRBJ1-1
CSVGKDRTTDEAFF
>TRBV28|TRBJ2-3
CASRTTDDTQYF
>TRBV5-8|TRBJ2-3
CASSLAGGDWDTQYF
>TRBV19|TRBJ2-3
CASSISGGEDTQYF
>TRBV5-1|TRBJ1-1
CASSLSGVNTEAFF
>TRBV30|TRBJ1-2
CAWSVRLRSNYGYTF
>TRBV4-1|TRBJ1-2
CASSQDDRDPRGYTF
>TRBV5-8|TRBJ1-1
CASSLAFGDTEAFF
>TRBV29-1|TRBJ2-7
CSGMNRGSGEQYF
>TRBV7-9|TRBJ2-3
CASSLGQREDTQYF
>TRBV4-1|TRBJ2-7
CASSQDSLSGEQYF
>TRBV28|TRBJ1-2
CASSWRADGYTF
>TRBV30|TRBJ2-5
CAWSRREKETQYF
>TRBV19|TRBJ1-1
CASSHPGGRAEAFF
>TRBV27|TRBJ2-7
CASSLLGAAYEQYF
>TRBV4-1|TRBJ2-1
CASSALDGGAGEQFF
>TRBV7-2|TRBJ1-1
CASSLEFSNTEAFF
>TRBV11-3|TRBJ1-1
CASSPTGSRTEAFF
>TRBV27|TRBJ2-3
CASRGTGRFTDTQYF